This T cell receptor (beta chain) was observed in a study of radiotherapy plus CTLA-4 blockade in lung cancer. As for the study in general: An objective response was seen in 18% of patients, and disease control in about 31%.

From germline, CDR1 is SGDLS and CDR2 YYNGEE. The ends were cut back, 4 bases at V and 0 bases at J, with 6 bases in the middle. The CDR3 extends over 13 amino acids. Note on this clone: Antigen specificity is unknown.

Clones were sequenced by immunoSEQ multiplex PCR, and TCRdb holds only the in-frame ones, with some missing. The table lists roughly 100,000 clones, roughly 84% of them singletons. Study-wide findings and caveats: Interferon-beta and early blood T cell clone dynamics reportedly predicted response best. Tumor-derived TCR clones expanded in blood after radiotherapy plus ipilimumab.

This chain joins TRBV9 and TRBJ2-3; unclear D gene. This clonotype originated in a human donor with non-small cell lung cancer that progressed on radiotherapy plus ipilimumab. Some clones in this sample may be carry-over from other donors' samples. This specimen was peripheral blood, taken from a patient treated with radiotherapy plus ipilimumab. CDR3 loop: CASSKASTDTQYF. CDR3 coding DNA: TGTGCCAGCAGCAAAGCTAGCACAGATACGCAGTATTTT.